Presented here are 15 T cell receptor beta chains from one specimen sequenced in a study of T cell repertoires in cytomegalovirus infection. TCRdb reanalysed the reads using MiXCR and keeps one entry per CDR3 protein. This sample has roughly 700,000 distinct CDR3 sequences; about 33% occur once, and the top ten carry roughly 20%. Their cognate antigens are unknown. Source: cultured PBMCs, taken from culture after CMV antigen stimulation. Receptors originate from a human donor in good health (CMV status not recorded). Some clones in this sample may be carry-over from other donors' samples.

This clonotype came up a few times. This chain joins TRBV7-8 and TRBJ1-5; TRBD1 might be the D (5 bases). Germline CDR1 is SGHVS and CDR2 is FQNEAQ. The CDR3 totals 18 residues. Trimming took off 5 bases at V and 0 bases at J, with 20 bases between the two ends. CDR3 in amino acids: CASSLKPRSGVSNQPQHF. The CDR3 nucleotides are TGTGCCAGCAGCCTCAAACCACGCTCGGGGGTTAGCAATCAGCCCCAGCATTTT.

This clonotype has a single count. The V and J genes are TRBV2 and TRBJ1-4, with no clear D. Trimming shortened V by 4 bases and J by 8 bases, and 20 bases separated the two germline ends. Germline lookup yields CDR1 SNHLY and CDR2 FYNNEI. The length of the CDR3 is 16 residues. CDR3 sequence reads: CASSAFWSRRREKLFF. CDR3 nucleotides: TGTGCCAGCAGTGCGTTTTGGAGTCGACGTCGAGAAAAACTGTTTTTT. The whole variable domain, remainder taken from reference TRBV2 and TRBJ1-4, is EPEVTQTPSHQVTQMGQEVILRCVPISNHLYFYWYRQILGQKVEFLVSFYNNEISEKSEIFDDQFSVERPDGSNFTLKIRSTKLEDSAMYFCASSAFWSRRREKLFFGSGTQLSVL.

This chain connects TRBV10-3 to TRBJ1-1, with D hard to call. Trimming took off 3 bases at V and 0 bases at J, with 11 bases between the two ends. CDR1 ENHRY and CDR2 SYGVKD come from the germline V gene. The CDR3 loop spans 15 amino acids. CDR3: CAISDSGKMNTEAFF. The CDR3 DNA reads as TGTGCCATCAGTGATTCGGGGAAAATGAACACTGAAGCTTTCTTT.

This sequence joins TRBV27 and TRBJ2-1; possible D gene TRBD1, 5 bases. Germline V gene data show CDR1 as MNHEY and CDR2 as SMNVEV (reference sequence). With 5 bases removed from V and 2 bases from J, the gap between germline ends came to 13 bases. This CDR3 has 15 amino acids. CDR3 DNA: TGTGCCAGCAGTCCAGGGTCGCAGGCCTACAATGAGCAGTTCTTC. Translated, it gives CASSPGSQAYNEQFF.

The chain recombines TRBV9 with TRBJ1-3, with D perhaps matching TRBD1 (6 bases). V lost 3 bases, J lost 0 bases, and 16 bases lay in between. The CDR3 runs 17 residues. Germline V lookup: CDR1 SGDLS, CDR2 YYNGEE. CDR3 nucleotide sequence: TGTGCCAGCAGCGGTAGGGGGGCCAGGCCCTCTGGAAACACCATATATTTT. Its protein product is CASSGRGARPSGNTIYF.

This clonotype has a handful of counts. The chain couples TRBV7-6 to TRBJ2-6; 9 bases align to TRBD2. The CDR3 extends over 21 amino acids. The junction had 17 bases not matched to a gene; V was cut back by 5 bases and J by 0 bases. Germline V gene lookup returns CDR1 SGHVS and CDR2 FNYEAQ. CDR3 nucleotide sequence: TGTGCCAGCAGCCGAATGCCTTCTTGGCGGGGGGGAAACTCTGGGGCCAACGTCCTGACTTTC. It encodes CASSRMPSWRGGNSGANVLTF.

There are many counts of this clonotype. The chain is built from TRBV7-2 and TRBJ2-7, with 11 nucleotides matching TRBD1. Germline trimming cut 8 bases from V and 6 bases from J; bases unmatched to any gene: 6. This CDR3 spans 13 amino acids. Germline CDR1 and CDR2: SGHTA and FQGNSA. The CDR3 is CASVRTGGAEQYF. Here the CDR3 DNA reads TGTGCCAGCGTGAGGACAGGGGGCGCCGAGCAGTACTTC.

This clonotype was observed a handful of times. The rearrangement uses TRBV19 and TRBJ1-2; a possible D gene is TRBD1 (5 bases). The CDR3 extends over 13 amino acids. Per germline, CDR1 LNHDA and CDR2 SQIVND (reference sequence). V was trimmed by 3 bases and J by 8 bases, leaving 13 bases between them. The CDR3: CASSIGQGDGYTF. As DNA, the CDR3 is TGTGCCAGTAGTATCGGCCAGGGCGACGGCTACACCTTC. Complete variable domain (other parts from reference TRBV19 and TRBJ1-2): DGGITQSPKYLFRKEGQNVTLSCEQNLNHDAMYWYRQDPGQGLRLIYYSQIVNDFQKGDIAEGYSVSREKKESFPLTVTSAQKNPTAFYLCASSIGQGDGYTFGSGTRLTVV.

This chain links TRBV7-2 with TRBJ2-1; 8 bases fit TRBD2. Trimming took 2 bases from V and 7 from J; bases not matched to a gene: 16. CDR1 SGHTA and CDR2 FQGNSA come from the germline V gene. CDR3 length equals 18 residues. The CDR3 here is CASSLFPLSGGAGNEQFF. The CDR3 nucleotides read TGTGCCAGCAGCTTATTCCCCCTCTCGGGAGGGGCGGGTAATGAGCAGTTCTTC. The complete variable domain, with remaining parts taken from reference TRBV7-2 and TRBJ2-1, reads GAGVSQSPSNKVTEKGKDVELRCDPISGHTALYWYRQSLGQGLEFLIYFQGNSAPDKSGLPSDRFSAERTGGSVSTLTIQRTQQEDSAVYLCASSLFPLSGGAGNEQFFGPGTRLTVL.

The gene calls are TRBV4-2 and TRBJ1-3, with 9 nucleotides matching TRBD1. This CDR3 region has 17 residues. V dropped 2 bases and J dropped 0; count of bases not matched to a gene: 5. Germline V lookup: CDR1 LGHNA, CDR2 YNFKEQ. The CDR3 nucleotides are TGTGCCAGCAGCCAACAGTGGGGACAGGGCTCTGGAAACACCATATATTTT. Translated: CASSQQWGQGSGNTIYF.

This chain connects TRBV18 to TRBJ1-4; 9 bases align to TRBD1. Per germline, CDR1 KGHSH and CDR2 LQKENI. The CDR3 spans 15 residues. V dropped 4 bases and J dropped 16; count of bases not matched to a gene: 16. DNA for the CDR3: TGTGCCAGCTCACTAACCGGGACAGGGAATTTGTTCTCGTTTTTT. Protein sequence: CASSLTGTGNLFSFF. The variable domain in full, completed from reference TRBV18 and TRBJ1-4, reads NAGVMQNPRHLVRRRGQEARLRCSPMKGHSHVYWYRQLPEEGLKFMVYLQKENIIDESGMPKERFSAEFPKEGPSILRIQQVVRGDSAAYFCASSLTGTGNLFSFFGSGTQLSVL.

This clonotype turned up a few times. The rearrangement links TRBV4-3 to TRBJ2-5; perhaps TRBD2 as D (6 bases). The CDR3 consists of 13 residues. The germline V gene has CDR1 LGHNA and CDR2 YSLEER. Trimming shortened V by 3 bases and J by 4 bases, and 9 bases separated the two germline ends. CDR3 in DNA: TGCGCCAGCAGCCAGGACTATGGAGAGACCCAGTACTTC. Translating it yields CASSQDYGETQYF.

This clonotype was seen more than once but under ten times. The chain combines TRBV6-1 with TRBJ2-3, with 13 bases aligning to TRBD2. Germline V gives CDR1 MNHNS, CDR2 SASEGT. With 7 bases clipped from V and 0 bases from J, the junction kept 4 bases outside the gene matches. This CDR3 is 16 amino acids long. The CDR3 reads CASIRTSGSSTDTQYF. The CDR3 nucleotides read TGTGCCAGCATCCGGACTAGCGGGAGCAGCACAGATACGCAGTATTTT.

This clonotype was counted many times. This sequence joins TRBV7-2 and TRBJ2-5; 11 bases map to TRBD2. Germline trimming cut 5 bases from V and 3 bases from J; bases unmatched to any gene: 2. Germline V gene sequence: CDR1 SGHTA, CDR2 FQGNSA. This CDR3 has 14 residues. CDR3 sequence (DNA): TGTGCCAGCAGCCCGGGACTAGCGGAAGAGACCCAGTACTTC. Translation: CASSPGLAEETQYF.

This clonotype showed up just a few times. The gene calls are TRBV10-3 and TRBJ1-5; 7 bases map to TRBD1. Germline values: CDR1 ENHRY, CDR2 SYGVKD. V lost 6 bases, J lost 2 bases, and 4 bases stayed unmatched. The CDR3 totals 14 residues. CDR3 nucleotide sequence: TGTGCCATCAGCCGGACAGGTGGCAATCAGCCCCAGCATTTT. It yields the protein CAISRTGGNQPQHF.